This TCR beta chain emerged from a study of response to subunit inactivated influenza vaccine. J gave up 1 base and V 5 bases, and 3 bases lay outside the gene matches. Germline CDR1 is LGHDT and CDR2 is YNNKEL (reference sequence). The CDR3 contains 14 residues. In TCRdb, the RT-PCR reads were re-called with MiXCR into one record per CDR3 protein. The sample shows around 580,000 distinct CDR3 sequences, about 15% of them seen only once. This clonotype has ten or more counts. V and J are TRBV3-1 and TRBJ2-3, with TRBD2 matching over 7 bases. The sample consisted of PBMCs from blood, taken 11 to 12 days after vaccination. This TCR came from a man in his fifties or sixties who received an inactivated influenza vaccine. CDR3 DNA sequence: TGTGCCAGCAGCAGGGCGGGGGGCACAGATACGCAGTATTTT. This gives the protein CASSRAGGTDTQYF.